These 19 T cell receptor beta chains share one sample of origin, sequenced in a study of human T cells and chemical hapten exposure. TCRdb analysed the RACE reads with MiXCR anew, one entry per CDR3 protein. The data contain about 70,000 distinct CDR3 sequences, 7.5% to 9.5% of them singletons. The time point: patch test 2, 6 weeks after DPC sensitization. Treatment denoted: therapeutic diphenylcyclopropenone sensitization with weekly scalp DPC. Sequenced material: whole blood, taken in connection with sensitization to the hapten diphenylcyclopropenone (DPC). The source is a woman in her forties or fifties with alopecia areata. Some clones in this sample may be carry-over from other donors' samples.

V usage is TRBV28 and J usage is TRBJ2-7; 10 bases match TRBD2. The CDR3 spans 16 residues. J was trimmed by 7 bases and V by 5 bases; bases with no gene match: 14. Germline loops: CDR1 MDHEN, CDR2 SYDVKM. CDR3 DNA sequence: TGTGCCAGCAGTGAAAGCATAGCGGGGGGTACACGGGAGCAGTACTTC. Its translation: CASSESIAGGTREQYF.

The chain joins TRBV7-2 to TRBJ1-1; the D is unclear. CDR1 and CDR2 from the germline V gene are SGHTA and FQGNSA. With 3 bases removed from V and 4 bases from J, the gap between germline ends came to 15 bases. The CDR3 runs 15 residues. The CDR3 coding sequence is TGTGCCAGCAGCTTGACCGGGTCCCCGGGCACTGAAGCTTTCTTT. Translating it yields CASSLTGSPGTEAFF.

This clonotype showed up many times. The V call is TRBV20-1, the J call TRBJ1-1; the D is unclear. Trimming left V 1 base short and J 1 base short, with 10 bases between. The CDR3 extends over 14 amino acids. The germline gives CDR1 DFQATT, CDR2 SNEGSKA (reference sequence). CDR3: CSARVQAGNTEAFF. The DNA of the CDR3 is TGCAGTGCTAGAGTCCAAGCAGGGAACACTGAAGCTTTCTTT.

This clonotype occurred a few times. The V and J genes are TRBV5-5 and TRBJ1-4, with a possible D match to TRBD1 (5 bases). The ends were cut back, 3 bases at V and 8 bases at J, with 8 bases in the middle. The CDR3 length is 12 residues. CDR1 and CDR2 from the germline V gene are SGHKS and YYEKEE (reference sequence). CDR3 protein: CASSSGAEKLFF. The CDR3, as DNA: TGTGCCAGCAGCTCCGGGGCGGAAAAACTGTTTTTT.

This clonotype has a handful of counts. V usage is TRBV28 and J usage is TRBJ2-3, with TRBD2 matching 10 bases. J gave up 5 bases and V 3 bases, and 8 bases lay outside the gene matches. Looked up from germline, CDR1 is MDHEN and CDR2 is SYDVKM. The CDR3 runs to 16 residues. CDR3 amino acids: CASSFILAGEVDTQYF. The CDR3 DNA follows: TGTGCCAGCAGTTTCATTCTAGCGGGGGAAGTAGATACGCAGTATTTT.

This clonotype showed up just a few times. The chain is built from TRBV28 and TRBJ2-3; 9 nucleotides align to TRBD1. Trimming cost V 6 bases and J 3 bases; bases outside gene matches: 7. This CDR3 comprises 15 residues. CDR1 and CDR2 from the germline V gene are MDHEN and SYDVKM. DNA for the CDR3: TGTGCCAGCAGACTACAGGGGGCACGGACAGATACGCAGTATTTT. Residues: CASRLQGARTDTQYF.

This clonotype came up a few times. The rearrangement joins TRBV12-3 or TRBV12-4 to TRBJ1-1; TRBD1 might be the D (6 bases). Trimming stripped 6 bases from V and 1 base from J, with 21 bases between. CDR3 length: 17 residues. The CDR3 nucleotides are TGTGCCAGCAGCCCCGGACCGGGGGGCGCGGGGAACACTGAAGCTTTCTTT. It is translated as CASSPGPGGAGNTEAFF.

This clonotype was picked up a small number of times. This chain links TRBV24-1 with TRBJ1-1, with 7 bases lining up with TRBD1. With 4 bases clipped from V and 8 bases from J, the junction kept 15 bases outside the gene matches. Germline loops: CDR1 KGHDR, CDR2 SFDVKD. The CDR3 spans 16 residues. CDR3 DNA: TGTGCCACCAGTGACCCGAGGACAGGCCCTAATGGAGAAGCTTTCTTT. Its protein product is CATSDPRTGPNGEAFF.

In this sample, this clonotype turned up a few times. This chain joins TRBV3-1 and TRBJ2-7; 15 nucleotides match TRBD2. CDR1 and CDR2 from the germline V gene are LGHDT and YNNKEL (reference sequence). The CDR3 loop spans 16 amino acids. J lost 7 bases, V lost 4 bases, and 8 bases had no gene match. CDR3 sequence reads: CASSPWTSGRAGEQYF. CDR3 nucleotides: TGTGCCAGCAGCCCCTGGACTAGCGGGAGGGCCGGGGAGCAGTACTTC.

The chain joins TRBV28 to TRBJ2-6, with TRBD1 as a possible D gene (6 bases). Germline V gene sequence: CDR1 MDHEN, CDR2 SYDVKM. This CDR3 is built from 13 residues. V gave up 7 bases and J gave up 2 bases, with 6 bases separating them. The CDR3 DNA reads as TGTGCCAGCACAGGGGCTGGGGCCAACGTCCTGACTTTC. Translated, it gives CASTGAGANVLTF. The variable domain in full, completed from reference TRBV28 and TRBJ2-6, reads DVKVTQSSRYLVKRTGEKVFLECVQDMDHENMFWYRQDPGLGLRLIYFSYDVKMKEKGDIPEGYSVSREKKERFSLILESASTNQTSMYLCASTGAGANVLTFGAGSRLTVL.

This clonotype showed up just a few times. The rearrangement joins TRBV12-3 or TRBV12-4 to TRBJ1-5; TRBD1 might be the D (6 bases). The V end lost 6 bases, the J end lost 11 bases, and 17 bases lay between the germline ends. The CDR3 runs 13 residues. CDR3 region: CASSLGHRGTQHF. The CDR3 bases are TGTGCCAGCAGCTTGGGACACCGCGGGACCCAGCATTTT.

The rearrangement links TRBV19 to TRBJ2-1, with D unclear. This CDR3 region has 15 residues. Trimming shortened V by 4 bases and J by 0 bases, and 10 bases separated the two germline ends. In germline, CDR1 is LNHDA, CDR2 SQIVND (reference sequence). The CDR3 reads CASSTSVSSYNEQFF. DNA for the CDR3: TGTGCCAGTAGTACCTCAGTTAGCTCCTACAATGAGCAGTTCTTC.

This clonotype came up many times. The chain couples TRBV18 to TRBJ1-1; no definite D call. The CDR3 covers 13 residues. CDR1 and CDR2 (germline): KGHSH, LQKENI. Trimming took off 1 base at V and 2 bases at J, with 5 bases between the two ends. The CDR3 is CASSPQLNTEAFF. CDR3 nucleotide sequence: TGTGCCAGCTCACCACAGCTCAACACTGAAGCTTTCTTT.

This clonotype has just a few counts. V and J are TRBV5-5 and TRBJ2-1; D is ambiguous. CDR1 is SGHKS and CDR2 is YYEKEE in the germline V gene (reference sequence). V was shortened by 0 bases and J by 8 bases, with 12 bases between the two germline ends. The CDR3 is 14 amino acids. The CDR3 nucleotides are TGTGCCAGCAGCTTGGGGCAAGTGGACGATGAGCAGTTCTTC. As protein: CASSLGQVDDEQFF.

This clonotype was detected many times. The chain carries TRBV12-3 or TRBV12-4 and TRBJ1-1, with TRBD1 matching over 9 bases. This CDR3 has 15 residues. The V gene end was trimmed by 4 bases and the J gene end by 1 base; junction bases not matched to a gene: 4. DNA for the CDR3: TGTGCCAGCAGTTGGGGACAGGGTAGGAACACTGAAGCTTTCTTT. Protein product: CASSWGQGRNTEAFF.

The J gene is TRBJ2-3, the V gene TRBV12-3 or TRBV12-4, with 7 bases that match TRBD2. The CDR3 has 15 residues. The ends lost 8 bases at V and 2 bases at J; junction bases unmatched: 10. CDR3 protein: CASRQWGGATDTQYF. The DNA of the CDR3 is TGTGCCAGCCGACAATGGGGAGGGGCCACAGATACGCAGTATTTT.

This clonotype was observed many times. CDR3 coding DNA: TGCAGCGTTGGGACTGTACAAAACTATGGCTACACCTTC. Translating it yields CSVGTVQNYGYTF. This rearrangement joins TRBV29-1 to TRBJ1-2, with D unresolved. Germline CDR1 is SQVTM and CDR2 is ANQGSEA. V was shortened by 4 bases and J by 2 bases, with 11 bases between the two germline ends. The CDR3 sequence is 13 residues long.

This clonotype was counted many times. This rearrangement joins TRBV20-1 to TRBJ2-4, with TRBD1 identical over 9 bases. CDR3 length equals 16 residues. Germline assignment: CDR1 DFQATT and CDR2 SNEGSKA (reference sequence). V shed 5 bases, J shed 1 base, and the junction held 9 bases outside the gene matches. As DNA, the CDR3 is TGCAGTGCTCGCCTAACAGGGGGCATCGCCAAAAACATTCAGTACTTC. Its protein is CSARLTGGIAKNIQYF.

This clonotype was seen a handful of times. Here the CDR3 reads CASSFPRSGFSGANVLTF. CDR3 in DNA: TGTGCCAGCAGCTTCCCACGGTCCGGTTTCTCTGGGGCCAACGTCCTGACTTTC. The J gene is TRBJ2-6, the V gene TRBV7-2, with D uncertain. This CDR3 contains 18 residues. Germline-derived CDR1 and CDR2 are SGHTA and FQGNSA. Trimming shortened V by 3 bases and J by 0 bases, and 15 bases separated the two germline ends.